The TCR beta chain described here comes from a study of beta chain features in type 1 diabetes. Expressed TCRB transcripts were sequenced because the entire RNA isolate underwent reverse transcription. The method was immunoSEQ multiplex PCR; TCRdb's version includes in-frame clones alone and lacks a portion of them. The table has under 450,000 clones, about 14% seen once. Germline-derived CDR1 and CDR2 are MGHRA and YSYEKL. With V trimmed by 3 bases and J by 0 bases, 9 bases remained unmatched. This CDR3 has 17 amino acids. The chain carries TRBV4-1 and TRBJ2-7; TRBD1 matches 9 bases. The origin of this receptor is a man younger than 40 in good health. Sequencing input: naive CD4+ T cells from blood. The CDR3 bases are TGCGCCAGCAGCCACCTACTCCGGGACAGGGACTCCTACGAGCAGTACTTC. This sequence encodes CASSHLLRDRDSYEQYF.